This TCR beta chain was sequenced during a study of blood T cell repertoires in COVID-19. The wider study: Specimens from acute and convalescent COVID-19 originated in the United States, Italy and Spain. PBMCs, B-cell-depleted T cells, or T cells provided the cDNA or gDNA that made up the material.

In the original workflow: Researchers report that nucleated cell counts were estimated from reference gene primer amplification. Profiled with immunoSEQ multiplex PCR; TCRdb holds only in-frame clones, not every one. V and J calls and clone size are copied from that table; D and trimming were computed from the DNA. The repertoire has around 80,000 clones, about 70% of them found once; the top ten carry 5.7%. V was shortened by 1 base and J by 6 bases, with 4 bases between the two germline ends. The CDR3 totals 11 residues. From germline, CDR1 is SGHTA and CDR2 FQGNSA. This clone has at least ten counts.

V gene TRBV7-2 combines with J gene TRBJ2-7; unclear D gene. This receptor was obtained from a man aged 45-60 years with active or convalescent COVID-19. Sequencing input: peripheral blood. CDR3: CASSLVREQYF. CDR3 coding DNA: TGTGCCAGCAGCTTAGTGCGCGAGCAGTACTTC.